This is a list of T cell receptor beta chains from one sample in a study of T cells in Graves' hyperthyroidism and ophthalmopathy. TCRdb re-called the multiplex PCR reads through MiXCR, storing one row per CDR3 protein. Among around 300,000 distinct CDR3 sequences listed, approximately 21% were seen once. Source material: blood. These receptors were taken from a man between 25 and 39 years old with Graves' ophthalmopathy. The CDR3 runs from the conserved cysteine through the conserved F or W. A D gene is named only where the DNA matches it firmly. Clone size, where shown, is once, few, many, or a class for clones that have expanded.

>TRBD1|few|TRBJ1-4|TRBV12-3/TRBV12-4
TGTGCCAGCAGTTTAGACAGGGGAGGTGAAAAACTGTTTTTT
CASSLDRGGEKLFF
>.|few|TRBJ1-5|TRBV19
TGTGCCAGCTGGGACACTTATAGCAATCAGCCCCAGCATTTT
CASWDTYSNQPQHF
>TRBD2|few|TRBJ2-2|TRBV7-9
TGTGCCAGCAGCTCCAGCGGGAGGACCGGGGAGCTGTTTTTT
CASSSSGRTGELFF
>TRBD2|few|TRBJ2-3|TRBV13
TGTGCCAGCAGCTTCGGGGGTGGCGGGAGGGCCGATACGCAGTATTTT
CASSFGGGGRADTQYF
>.|few|TRBJ1-4|TRBV12-5
TGTGCTAGTGGTTTCGGACTAGCCGGGACACTTACTGAAAAACTGTTTTTT
CASGFGLAGTLTEKLFF
>TRBD2|once|TRBJ2-3|TRBV20-1
TGCAGTGCTTTACCGGGACTAGCGGCAGATACGCAGTATTTT
CSALPGLAADTQYF
>.|many|TRBJ2-6|TRBV10-3
TGTGCCATCAGATCATCGGGTACAGGGTTCGCTGGGGCCAACGTCCTGACTTTC
CAIRSSGTGFAGANVLTF
>.|.|TRBJ2-2|TRBV27
TGTGCCAGCAGTTTGAACGGACCGAACACCGGGGAGCTGTTTTTT
CASSLNGPNTGELFF
>.|many|TRBJ1-1|TRBV11-3
TGTGCCAGCAGCTTAGGGGCCCACACTGAAGCTTTCTTT
CASSLGAHTEAFF
>TRBD2|.|TRBJ2-2|TRBV29-1
TGCAGCGTTGGGACTAGCGGGAGGAACACCGGGGAGCTGTTTTTT
CSVGTSGRNTGELFF
>TRBD1|few|TRBJ2-1|TRBV7-3
TGTGCCAGCAGCTTAACGGGACAGGCCTACAATGAGCAGTTCTTC
CASSLTGQAYNEQFF
>TRBD1|.|TRBJ2-7|TRBV27
TGTGCCAGCAGTCTACTCCAAGGGACAGGGGGGATTTCCTACGAGCAGTACTTC
CASSLLQGTGGISYEQYF
>.|many|TRBJ1-1|TRBV12-5
TGTGCTAGTGGCCTTGGCGGGGGGAACACTGAAGCTTTCTTT
CASGLGGGNTEAFF
>.|many|TRBJ2-1|TRBV7-9
TGTGCCAGCAGCTTCTATCGGGACAATGAGCAGTTCTTC
CASSFYRDNEQFF
>TRBD2|many|TRBJ2-1|TRBV11-3
TGTGCCAGCAGCTTAGCCGCATTTTTCGGGGAGGGCCTAGACAATGAGCAGTTCTTC
CASSLAAFFGEGLDNEQFF
>.|few|TRBJ2-7|TRBV3-1
TGTGCCAGCAGCCAAGCCGGGGAGGAGCAGTACTTC
CASSQAGEEQYF
>TRBD1|.|TRBJ1-4|TRBV11-3
TGTGCCAGCAGCCGAACACAGGGGTTTAATGAAAAACTGTTTTTT
CASSRTQGFNEKLFF
>.|few|TRBJ1-2|TRBV6-2/TRBV6-3
TGTGCCAGCAACCCCAGGAGTTCTAACTATGGCTACACCTTC
CASNPRSSNYGYTF
>.|few|TRBJ2-7|TRBV9
TGTGCCAGCAGCCCTACCGGCGGGGGACACTACGAGCAGTACTTC
CASSPTGGGHYEQYF
>TRBD2|.|TRBJ2-5|TRBV20-1
TGCAGTGCTAGAGATCGCCTCCGGGACTACGATGAGACCCAGTACTTC
CSARDRLRDYDETQYF
>.|.|TRBJ1-3|TRBV5-1
TGCGCCAGCAGGGAGGGGTCTGGAAACACCATATATTTT
CASREGSGNTIYF
>TRBD2|.|TRBJ2-3|TRBV7-3
TGTGCCAGCAGCCTGACTAGCGGGAGCACAGATACGCTGTATTTT
CASSLTSGSTDTLYF
>.|once|TRBJ2-7|TRBV5-1
TGCGCCACCAAAAGGGGAAACGAGCAGTACTTC
CATKRGNEQYF
>.|many|TRBJ2-1|TRBV4-1
TGCGCCAGCAGCCAAGATCGAGCGCGGTCCTACAATGAGCAGTTCTTC
CASSQDRARSYNEQFF
>TRBD2|many|TRBJ2-1|TRBV2
TGTGCCAGCAGTTTAGAGACTAGCGGGAGGACCAATGAGCAGTTCTTC
CASSLETSGRTNEQFF
>.|once|TRBJ2-5|TRBV19
TGTGCCAGCCGGAGGGGAGAGGGGGAAGAGACCCAGTACTTC
CASRRGEGEETQYF
>.|few|TRBJ2-7|TRBV29-1
TGCAGCGTTAGTAGAAGCTCCTACGAGCAGTACTTC
CSVSRSSYEQYF
>TRBD1|.|TRBJ2-5|TRBV7-9
TGTGCCAGCAGCCGGGGACAGGGCGGTGGGACCCAGTACTTC
CASSRGQGGGTQYF
>.|few|TRBJ2-7|TRBV6-6
TGTGCCAGCAGTTACTCGAACCTGGGCGGAGGCACCTACGAGCAGTACTTC
CASSYSNLGGGTYEQYF
>.|.|TRBJ2-7|TRBV6-2/TRBV6-3
TGTGCCAGCAGGTTTCGGGGGACAAGCTCCTACGAGCAGTACTTC
CASRFRGTSSYEQYF
>.|.|TRBJ2-5|TRBV7-6
TGTGCCAGCAGCTCAGCGGGTTCAGGGGGACCAGGGTACTTC
CASSSAGSGGPGYF
>.|many|TRBJ2-5|TRBV20-1
TGCAGTGCTAAGCCAAGGCCAGAAGAGACCCAGTACTTC
CSAKPRPEETQYF
>.|many|TRBJ1-5|TRBV3-1
TGTGCCAGCAGCCAATTCAGGTTTCGGGGCAATCAGCCCCAGCATTTT
CASSQFRFRGNQPQHF
>.|many|TRBJ2-7|TRBV7-2
TGTGCCAGCAGCTTTCACAGGGACCTCTACGAGCAGTACTTC
CASSFHRDLYEQYF
>.|.|TRBJ1-5|TRBV28
TGTGCCAGCAGTTTTAGGTCAGGGATGTCCAATCAGCCCCAGCATTTT
CASSFRSGMSNQPQHF
>TRBD1|few|TRBJ2-1|TRBV18
TGTGCCAGCTCACCTTTACCCGGGACAGGCCACTACAATGAGCAGTTCTTC
CASSPLPGTGHYNEQFF
>TRBD1|many|TRBJ1-1|TRBV20-1
TGCAGTGCTATAGGGGCTCCGACAGGGGCAGGCACTGAAGCTTTCTTT
CSAIGAPTGAGTEAFF
>.|.|TRBJ2-5|TRBV28
TGTGCCAGCAGTTTAGGCAGGGCAGAGACCCAGTACTTC
CASSLGRAETQYF
>TRBD1|.|TRBJ2-7|TRBV7-9
TGTGCCAGCAGCTGGAACAGGGGCTCCTACGAGCAGTACTTC
CASSWNRGSYEQYF
>TRBD2|many|TRBJ2-1|TRBV11-3
TGTGCCAGCAGCCCCGGGACTAGCGGGAGGGCGGGGGAGCAGTTCTTC
CASSPGTSGRAGEQFF
>TRBD2|many|TRBJ2-7|TRBV9
TGTGCCAGCAGCGCCTCAGTCCTAGCGGGAGGGCCCCCCTACGAGCAGTACTTC
CASSASVLAGGPPYEQYF
>.|many|TRBJ2-1|TRBV12-5
TGTGCTAGTGGCAATTCTCGGGAGAATGAGCAGTTCTTC
CASGNSRENEQFF
>.|.|TRBJ1-5|TRBV29-1
TGCAGCGTGGGGACTGCCCCCAATCAGCCCCAGCATTTT
CSVGTAPNQPQHF
>TRBD1|.|TRBJ1-1|TRBV19
TGTGCCAGTAGTACCGGGACAGGAGGCACTGAAGCTTTCTTT
CASSTGTGGTEAFF
>TRBD1|many|TRBJ2-5|TRBV11-2
TGTGCCAGCAGCTCCTACTCCACAGGGGGCGCGGGAGAGACCCAGTACTTC
CASSSYSTGGAGETQYF
>.|.|TRBJ2-7|TRBV9
TGTGCCAGCAGCGTAGCTCCGGCTGGGGGGCGTTACGAGCAGTACTTC
CASSVAPAGGRYEQYF
>.|few|TRBJ2-2|TRBV11-2
TGTGCCAGCAGCTTAGACCCAGGGACTCGCGGGACCGGGGAGCTGTTTTTT
CASSLDPGTRGTGELFF
>TRBD1|.|TRBJ1-4|TRBV6-5
TGTGCCAGCAGTATACAGGGGAGGAATGAAAAACTGTTTTTT
CASSIQGRNEKLFF
>.|many|TRBJ2-2|TRBV30
TGTGCCTGGAGTCGGAACACCGGGGAGCTGTTTTTT
CAWSRNTGELFF
>.|.|TRBJ2-7|TRBV28
TGTGCCAGCAGTCCCCCCGGACATCTGAGGTACGAGCAGTACTTC
CASSPPGHLRYEQYF
>.|once|TRBJ1-4|TRBV9
TGTGCCAGCAGCGGTCAGTCGGGACGCGAAGAAAAACTGTTTTTT
CASSGQSGREEKLFF
>.|.|TRBJ1-1|TRBV28
TGTGCCAGCATAGAGGTGATCGGCACTGAAGCTTTCTTT
CASIEVIGTEAFF
>.|many|TRBJ2-3|TRBV6-1
TGTGCCAGCAGTGAAGTAGATACGCAGTATTTT
CASSEVDTQYF
>.|.|TRBJ1-4|TRBV10-2
TGCGCCAGCAGTGAGTCGAGGGCCGCGGGGCGCAATGAAAAACTGTTTTTT
CASSESRAAGRNEKLFF
>TRBD2|few|TRBJ2-5|TRBV12-3/TRBV12-4
TGTGCCAGCAGTTTACTAGCGGGACCGAAAGAGACCCAGTACTTC
CASSLLAGPKETQYF